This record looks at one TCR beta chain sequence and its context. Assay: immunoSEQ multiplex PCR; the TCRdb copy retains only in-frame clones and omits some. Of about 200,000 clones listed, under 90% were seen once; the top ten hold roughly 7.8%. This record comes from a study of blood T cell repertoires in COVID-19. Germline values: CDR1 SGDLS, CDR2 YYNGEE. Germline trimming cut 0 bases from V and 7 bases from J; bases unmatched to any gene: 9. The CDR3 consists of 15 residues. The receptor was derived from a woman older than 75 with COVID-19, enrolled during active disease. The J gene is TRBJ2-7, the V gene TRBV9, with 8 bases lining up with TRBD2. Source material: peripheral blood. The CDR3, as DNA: TGTGCCAGCAGCGTAGGTGTTAGCGGGGTTTGGGAGCAGTACTTC. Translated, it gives CASSVGVSGVWEQYF.